The source of this T cell receptor (beta chain) is a study of OX40 agonist ivuxolimab in advanced cancers. Background on the study: Partial responses were recorded for three patients, including one with hepatocellular carcinoma and two with cutaneous melanoma. The study's findings and limits: Antigens targeted by the expanded peripheral T cells were not determined. CD4+ T cells averaged fewer expanded clones than CD8+ T cells. Dosing at 0.1 to 3.0 mg/kg was accompanied by clonal expansion of CD4+ and CD8+ blood T cells by week 6.

Generated by immunoSEQ multiplex PCR, the TCRdb table keeps only in-frame clones and is missing some. The sample comprises tens of thousands of clones, 84% of which are singletons, and more than 0.95% rests with the top ten. A word on this clone: Its antigen remains unknown.

Germline values: CDR1 ENHRY, CDR2 SYGVKD. Trimming removed 6 bases at V and 0 bases at J, with 8 bases between. The CDR3 sequence is 14 residues long. The sequence was obtained from an adult with an advanced solid tumor such as melanoma, head and neck, liver or kidney cancer. The gene calls are TRBV10-3 and TRBJ1-4; no clear D gene. Sequenced material: CD4+ or CD8+ T cells sorted from blood, taken in a trial of the OX40 agonist ivuxolimab. The DNA for the CDR3 is TGTGCCATCAGGTCGACCACAACTAATGAAAAACTGTTTTTT. Its translation is CAIRSTTTNEKLFF.